This T cell receptor (beta chain) was captured by sequencing in a study of blood T cell repertoires in COVID-19. Study-level background: Acute-phase and convalescent COVID-19 samples originated in the United States, Italy and Spain.

Germline V CDR1 and CDR2: SGHTS, YDEGEE. The CDR3 spans 15 residues. The ends lost 1 base at V and 4 bases at J; junction bases unmatched: 7. In the original processing: Amplification of reference gene primers provided the estimated nucleated cell counts. The data were produced by immunoSEQ multiplex PCR, yet TCRdb's version contains in-frame clones alone and is incomplete. V, J and clone size reflect that table, while D and trimming were determined from the DNA. The sample lists hundreds of thousands of clones, almost 85% occurring once. Source material: peripheral blood. This chain uses TRBV5-8 with TRBJ1-1; 7 positions agree with TRBD1. The sequence was collected from a human donor in a cohort sampled during active COVID-19. The CDR3 reads CASSLSPGGFTEAFF. CDR3 in DNA: TGTGCCAGCAGCTTGTCCCCAGGGGGTTTCACTGAAGCTTTCTTT.